This T cell receptor (beta chain) was obtained from a study of T cell responses to AZD1222 COVID-19 vaccine (dated by TCRdb to the early 2020s). Broadly, across the study: AZD1222 recipients whose second dose came at about 4 weeks and those whose second dose came at about 12 weeks were combined into one group, since spike-specific TCR depth and breadth did not differ between the two schedules. TCR sequencing covered approximately 230 trial participants: about 210 given two doses of AZD1222 and 26 given two doses of MenACWY control vaccine. Trial participants were enrolled into age subgroups of 18-55, 56-69 and 70-plus years, which contained around 140, 26 and 57 TCR-sequenced participants, respectively.

The full study reports these points: Participants were mostly white British, with more females than males. The authors suggested clonal diversity may have been underestimated. Reportedly, almost half of the unique spike-specific TCRs recognized epitopes lying outside the regions that are mutated in the B.1.351 and B.1.1.7 variants. Because no day 14 peak-response samples were available, repertoires were characterized only after the peak T cell response. Spike-specific TCR breadth and depth rose significantly after two AZD1222 doses compared with day 0 and with MenACWY recipients. In the small 56-69-year group, the increase in depth fell short of significance, most likely because of low power. CD4 TCRs associated with the vaccine covered the entire spike protein, and the dominant responses were in regions 160-218 and 743-854. Conclusions about previously exposed vaccinees are limited, since just 6 or 7 AZD1222 recipients were seropositive for SARS-CoV-2 at baseline.

The CDR3 regions of human TCRbeta chains were subjected to immunosequencing. In the source study's methods: TCRs in the repertoires were compared against a reference library of SARS-CoV-2-specific TCRs that had been generated with the MIRA antigen-specificity platform. Breadth was defined as the fraction of unique TCRs that were SARS-CoV-2-associated, and depth was defined as the fraction of total T cells that were SARS-CoV-2-associated. Using the MIRA data, each spike-specific TCR was assigned both to the spike region to which the TCR was reactive and to a CD4 or CD8 class. Log10-transformed breadth and depth values were compared by one-way ANOVA with Sidak's multiple comparisons tests. Not all clones reach the TCRdb copy of this immuneACCESS table, which keeps in-frame sequences only. Checked studies attribute under half of the gap to unresolved V genes and leave the rest unexplained. The DNA was the basis for D and trimming; V, J and clone size are from that table. The sample table contains about 120,000 clones; only one count was recorded for more than 85% of them. The ten biggest clones cover 2.5% to 3% of the sample.

Explained via the paper, the time point label denotes: baseline before first vaccination. Vaccinee samples were obtained from the UK trials COV001 and COV002, which included a single-blind randomized controlled phase 2/3 trial of AZD1222 (ChAdOx1 nCoV-19) in healthy adults. For TCRbeta chain sequencing, PBMC samples from trial participants were taken at day 0 and at day 28 after the second dose. In regard to this clone: Its antigen is currently not known. The sample holds no much larger clone one base away, and base qualities are not on file.

Sequencing was performed on peripheral blood, taken on day 0 of AZD1222 vaccination. This TCR was recovered from an adult in good health.

CDR3 region: CASSPDSSGPGYTF. Read as DNA, the sequence is TGTGCCAGCTCACCCGACTCCTCTGGACCTGGCTACACCTTC. The V gene is TRBV18 and the J gene is TRBJ1-2; the D gene cannot be named for sure. V gives up 3 bases and J gives up 7 bases, and the segment between their germline ends measures 15 bases. Taken from the germline V gene, the CDR1 and CDR2 loops are KGHSH and LQKENI. Inclusive of the bounding cysteine and phenylalanine, the CDR3 is 14 residues long. Only CDR3 DNA is held: 42 bases, read in frame from base 1.